The clone carrying this TCR beta chain has more than one count but fewer than ten. The antigen is undetermined. The data originate from a study of T cell repertoires in cytomegalovirus infection. Study details: Public TCR beta signature analysis indicated the presence of both CMV infection and matching HLA type. Study outcomes and limitations: Ex vivo responses were dominated by HLA-C-restricted CMV-specific TCR beta clonotypes. The cumulative frequency of public TCR beta families identified carriers of CMV plus the relevant HLA.

The germline V gene has CDR1 LGHNA and CDR2 YSLEER. V trimming: 2 bases; J trimming: 3 bases; junction bases outside the gene matches: 16. This CDR3 region has 20 residues. TCRdb re-analysed the reads in MiXCR, keeping a single row per CDR3 protein. The repertoire holds approximately 350,000 distinct CDR3 sequences, with 34% as singletons. The clonotype was recovered from a human donor in good health (CMV status not recorded). Some clones in this sample may be carry-over from other donors' samples. This chain uses TRBV4-3 with TRBJ2-2, with 9 bases fitting TRBD2. Source: cultured PBMCs, taken from culture after CMV antigen stimulation. The CDR3, as DNA: TGCGCCAGCAGCCAACCTCCCGGGACTAGCACCAACGACTACACCGGGGAGCTGTTTTTT. It is translated as CASSQPPGTSTNDYTGELFF.